Each of the 32 T cell receptor beta chains below was sequenced from the same sample in a study of monozygotic twins with inflammatory bowel disease. TCRdb reanalyzed the 5' RACE reads, giving one entry per CDR3 protein sequence and no DNA. The repertoire table contains around 400,000 distinct CDR3 sequences. The source material was blood. Receptors were obtained from a human donor with ulcerative colitis or Crohn's disease, or a healthy co-twin of an affected twin (not recorded which).

The gene calls are TRBV20-1 and TRBJ2-1; the D call from TCRdb, TRBD1, cannot be confirmed without DNA. The CDR3 covers 15 residues. Looked up from germline, CDR1 is DFQATT and CDR2 is SNEGSKA (reference sequence). CDR3 residues: CSAPAGGRLYNEQFF.

The V gene is TRBV10-3, the J gene TRBJ2-3; as DNA is missing, the TRBD1 call by TCRdb cannot be tested. This CDR3 has 18 amino acids. Germline CDR1 is ENHRY and CDR2 is SYGVKD. The CDR3 sequence: CAISSAAGTLDTTDTQYF.

V gene TRBV11-2 combines with J gene TRBJ2-2; TCRdb calls TRBD1, which cannot be checked without DNA. The CDR3 contains 17 residues. CDR1 is SGHAT, CDR2 FQNNGV, per germline. The CDR3 loop reads CASSLGRTGTNTGELFF.

The V and J genes are TRBV5-1 and TRBJ1-1; checking the TCRdb D call of TRBD1 is not possible without DNA. This CDR3 contains 16 residues. CDR1 and CDR2 (germline): SGHRS, YFSETQ. The CDR3 reads CASSPGTGVEDTEAFF.

The rearrangement uses TRBV5-4 and TRBJ1-4. This CDR3 has 12 amino acids. Germline values: CDR1 SGHNT, CDR2 YYREEE (reference sequence). The CDR3 loop is CASSLDNEKLFF.

V is TRBV7-6 and J is TRBJ1-1. This CDR3 comprises 13 residues. Germline V gene sequence: CDR1 SGHVS, CDR2 FNYEAQ. This CDR3 reads CASSLTVVTEAFF.

The rearrangement joins TRBV4-3 to TRBJ2-3; TCRdb gives TRBD1 as the D gene, but with no DNA this cannot be confirmed. The germline CDR1 and CDR2 sequences are LGHNA and YSLEER. The CDR3 sequence is 15 residues long. This CDR3 is CASSQDAGGFETQYF.

The chain employs TRBV6-1 and TRBJ1-4; TCRdb calls TRBD1, which cannot be checked without DNA. The CDR3 consists of 15 residues. Germline V gene data show CDR1 as MNHNS and CDR2 as SASEGT. The CDR3: CASSAGQGPNEKLFF.

This rearrangement joins TRBV6-2 or TRBV6-3 to TRBJ1-1; TCRdb selects TRBD1, and the lack of DNA leaves this call unchecked. This CDR3 has 15 residues. The germline CDR1 and CDR2 sequences are MNHEY and SVGEGT. The CDR3 sequence: CASSYLLPGGTEAFF.

This chain connects TRBV24-1 to TRBJ2-5. The CDR3 runs 14 residues. CDR1 and CDR2 (germline): KGHDR, SFDVKD. The CDR3: CATSDTGYQETQYF.

The chain couples TRBV6-5 to TRBJ1-2. The V gene's germline CDR1 is MNHEY and CDR2 SVGAGI. The CDR3 is 14 residues long. The CDR3 loop reads CASSYFGGNYGYTF.

V is TRBV7-8 and J is TRBJ1-5; absent DNA, TCRdb's TRBD1 call cannot be checked. The length of the CDR3 is 14 residues. Per germline, CDR1 SGHVS and CDR2 FQNEAQ. The CDR3 loop is CASSSPGINQPQHF.

The chain joins TRBV2 to TRBJ2-3; the D call from TCRdb, TRBD1, cannot be confirmed without DNA. Looked up from germline, CDR1 is SNHLY and CDR2 is FYNNEI. The CDR3 totals 17 residues. CDR3 in amino acids: CASSGILGQVITDTQYF.

The chain joins TRBV6-6 to TRBJ2-5; the D call of TRBD1 rests on TCRdb alone, since no DNA is present to check it. The CDR3 is 12 amino acids. Germline V lookup: CDR1 MNHNY, CDR2 SVGAGI (reference sequence). This chain's CDR3 is CASNLGEETQYF.

The rearrangement links TRBV7-3 to TRBJ2-5; without DNA, the TCRdb call of TRBD2 cannot be checked. CDR1 and CDR2 (germline): SGHTA, FQGTGA. This CDR3 is built from 20 residues. CDR3 amino acids: CASSLEGGLAGETDKETQYF.

The V call is TRBV14, the J call TRBJ2-7; TCRdb gives TRBD2 as the D gene, but with no DNA this cannot be confirmed. The CDR3 is made up of 19 amino acids. In germline, CDR1 is SGHDN, CDR2 FVKESK. The CDR3: CASSQDPFSTSGGPYEQYF.

The gene calls are TRBV12-3 or TRBV12-4 and TRBJ2-6; TCRdb reports TRBD1, a call that lacks DNA to check it against. The CDR3 extends over 13 amino acids. CDR3 residues: CASSNGQARVLTF.

The chain carries TRBV18 and TRBJ2-3. This CDR3 spans 17 amino acids. Germline CDR1 reads KGHSH; CDR2 reads LQKENI. CDR3: CASSPPLEGPGTDTQYF.

The chain employs TRBV7-2 and TRBJ2-7; lacking DNA, the TRBD1 call made by TCRdb goes unchecked. Germline V gene sequence: CDR1 SGHTA, CDR2 FQGNSA. This CDR3 has 13 amino acids. CDR3: CASSPQTGSEQYF.

This chain joins TRBV7-2 and TRBJ1-5; TCRdb outputs TRBD1, but without DNA this stays unchecked. CDR1 is SGHTA, CDR2 FQGNSA, per germline. There are 16 residues in the CDR3. The CDR3 sequence is CASSSTFRGQDQPQHF.

The V call is TRBV5-1, the J call TRBJ2-3; TCRdb reports TRBD2, a call that lacks DNA to check it against. Germline V gene lookup returns CDR1 SGHRS and CDR2 YFSETQ. The CDR3 is 19 residues long. The CDR3 sequence is CASSRGLAGVTRGSDTQYF.

The chain couples TRBV20-1 to TRBJ2-1; absent DNA, TCRdb's TRBD2 call cannot be checked. This CDR3 has 17 residues. CDR1 is DFQATT, CDR2 SNEGSKA, per germline (reference sequence). This chain's CDR3 is CSATLKPGLATYNEQFF.

The chain is built from TRBV6-5 and TRBJ1-2; the D call from TCRdb, TRBD1, cannot be confirmed without DNA. This CDR3 is 14 amino acids long. CDR1 is MNHEY, CDR2 SVGAGI, per germline. The CDR3 is CASSSLGRGYGYTF.

The rearrangement uses TRBV20-1 and TRBJ1-6; TCRdb selects TRBD1, and the lack of DNA leaves this call unchecked. The CDR3 consists of 12 residues. Germline-derived CDR1 and CDR2 are DFQATT and SNEGSKA (reference sequence). CDR3 protein: CSAEGVNSPLHF.

V and J are TRBV25-1 and TRBJ2-2; no DNA is available, so the TRBD2 call from TCRdb remains unchecked. This CDR3 comprises 17 residues. The V gene's germline CDR1 is MGHDK and CDR2 SYGVNS. CDR3 sequence reads: CASSESSGLAGLGELFF.

This chain uses TRBV5-1 with TRBJ1-1. Germline V gene data show CDR1 as SGHRS and CDR2 as YFSETQ. The CDR3 loop spans 13 amino acids. CDR3 region: CASSLGGAAEAFF.

The rearrangement joins TRBV20-1 to TRBJ2-1; TCRdb names TRBD1, which stays unverified in the absence of DNA. Germline values: CDR1 DFQATT, CDR2 SNEGSKA (reference sequence). This CDR3 spans 16 amino acids. The CDR3: CSARFIWGPPSHEQFF.

The CDR3 loop is CASSQDRVSGNTIYF. The chain joins TRBV4-1 to TRBJ1-3. The germline gives CDR1 MGHRA, CDR2 YSYEKL. The CDR3 consists of 15 residues.

The chain has TRBV7-6 and TRBJ2-5; TCRdb picks TRBD2, but there is no DNA to check that call. The germline gives CDR1 SGHVS, CDR2 FNYEAQ. The CDR3 totals 16 residues. CDR3 sequence reads: CASSTSSGREGETQYF.

The chain couples TRBV20-1 to TRBJ1-6; TCRdb calls TRBD1, which cannot be checked without DNA. The CDR3 length is 15 residues. Germline values: CDR1 DFQATT, CDR2 SNEGSKA (reference sequence). This CDR3 reads CSARLTGQGASPLHF.

This rearrangement joins TRBV7-2 to TRBJ1-5. Germline CDR1 and CDR2: SGHTA and FQGNSA. This CDR3 is built from 13 residues. The CDR3 reads CASSTRWNQPQHF. The full variable domain, with the rest looked up from reference TRBV7-2 and TRBJ1-5, is GAGVSQSPSNKVTEKGKDVELRCDPISGHTALYWYRQSLGQGLEFLIYFQGNSAPDKSGLPSDRFSAERTGGSVSTLTIQRTQQEDSAVYLCASSTRWNQPQHFGDGTRLSIL.

This rearrangement joins TRBV9 to TRBJ2-5; checking the TCRdb D call of TRBD1 is not possible without DNA. Germline lookup yields CDR1 SGDLS and CDR2 YYNGEE. This CDR3 region has 15 residues. CDR3 sequence reads: CASSLQGFSKETQYF.